These 24 T cell receptor beta chains share one sample of origin, sequenced in a study of OX40 agonist ivuxolimab in advanced cancers. Sequenced by immunoSEQ multiplex PCR; TCRdb stores in-frame clones only, minus some. Of more than 75,000 clones listed, approximately 90% were seen once; the top ten hold 0.75% to 0.95%. The sequencing used CD4+ or CD8+ T cells sorted from blood, collected in a trial of the OX40 agonist ivuxolimab. The origin of the receptors is an adult with an advanced solid tumor such as melanoma, head and neck, liver or kidney cancer.

The chain joins TRBV5-4 to TRBJ2-2; 13 nucleotides align to TRBD2. V gave up 2 bases and J gave up 0 bases; unmatched junction bases: 4. Germline CDR1 is SGHNT and CDR2 is YYREEE (reference sequence). The CDR3 loop spans 18 amino acids. This chain's CDR3 is CASSFKGLAGANTGELFF. The CDR3 DNA sequence: TGTGCCAGCAGCTTCAAAGGACTAGCGGGAGCGAACACCGGGGAGCTGTTTTTT.

This chain links TRBV6-5 with TRBJ1-5; the D gene is possibly TRBD1 (5 bases). Germline CDR1 is MNHEY and CDR2 is SVGAGI. V was clipped by 6 bases and J by 2 bases, with 8 bases between them. This CDR3 comprises 13 residues. The CDR3 DNA sequence: TGTGCCAGCAGCCTACAGGGCAATCAGCCCCAGCATTTT. It translates to CASSLQGNQPQHF.

This sequence joins TRBV4-1 and TRBJ1-1, with D tentatively TRBD1 (5 bases). The V gene lost 1 base and the J gene lost 5 bases, with 14 bases spanning the gap. Per the germline V gene, CDR1 is MGHRA and CDR2 is YSYEKL. The CDR3 is 15 residues long. CDR3 coding DNA: TGCGCCAGCAGCCAAGTGGGAGGGGCGCGAACTGAAGCTTTCTTT. Encoded protein: CASSQVGGARTEAFF.

This chain uses TRBV18 with TRBJ1-2, with a possible D match to TRBD1 (5 bases). The CDR3 runs to 14 residues. The germline CDR1 and CDR2 sequences are KGHSH and LQKENI. V lost 1 base to trimming and J lost 8 bases, with 14 bases between them. The CDR3 is CASSPQAPREGYTF. CDR3 bases: TGTGCCAGCTCACCACAAGCCCCCAGGGAAGGCTACACCTTC.

The V gene is TRBV18, the J gene TRBJ1-3; D not certain. Germline lookup yields CDR1 KGHSH and CDR2 LQKENI. This CDR3 has 14 residues. V lost 11 bases and J 0 bases, leaving 14 bases between the germline ends. CDR3 amino acids: CAGRQDGSGNTIYF. The DNA for the CDR3 is TGTGCCGGCAGACAAGACGGCTCTGGAAACACCATATATTTT.

The chain combines TRBV10-3 with TRBJ2-3; 8 bases match TRBD1. V was clipped by 7 bases and J by 2 bases; unmatched bases: 5. This CDR3 region has 14 residues. The V gene's germline CDR1 is ENHRY and CDR2 SYGVKD. This CDR3 reads CAITARGLTDTQYF. The CDR3 DNA reads as TGTGCCATCACGGCCAGGGGGCTCACAGATACGCAGTATTTT.

V and J are TRBV5-6 and TRBJ2-3; 8 bases map to TRBD2. With 3 bases clipped from V and 4 bases from J, the junction kept 7 bases outside the gene matches. The CDR3 extends over 15 amino acids. Germline CDR1 and CDR2: SGHDT and YYEEEE. The CDR3 DNA reads TGTGCCAGCAGCTGGGAAGCGGGAGTCCCAGATACGCAGTATTTT. As protein: CASSWEAGVPDTQYF. The whole variable domain, filled in from reference TRBV5-6 and TRBJ2-3, reads DAGVTQSPTHLIKTRGQQVTLRCSPKSGHDTVSWYQQALGQGPQFIFQYYEEEERQRGNFPDRFSGHQFPNYSSELNVNALLLGDSALYLCASSWEAGVPDTQYFGPGTRLTVL.

The gene calls are TRBV6-1 and TRBJ1-5, with D tentatively TRBD1 (6 bases). V shed 0 bases and J shed 5 bases, with 14 bases lying between them. Germline loops: CDR1 MNHNS, CDR2 SASEGT. The CDR3 is made up of 16 amino acids. DNA of the CDR3: TGTGCCAGCAGTGAAGCGCCGACAGGCGGTGATCAGCCCCAGCATTTT. Translated, it gives CASSEAPTGGDQPQHF.

V usage is TRBV11-1 and J usage is TRBJ2-1, with a possible D match to TRBD2 (6 bases). The V and J ends lost 3 bases and 0 bases respectively, with 12 bases between them. The germline CDR1 and CDR2 sequences are SGHAT and FQDESV (reference sequence). CDR3 length equals 16 residues. The CDR3 loop reads CASSLRRGSSYNEQFF. As DNA, the CDR3 is TGTGCCAGCAGCTTGAGGAGGGGCAGCTCCTACAATGAGCAGTTCTTC.

The chain links TRBV11-2 to TRBJ2-1, with D perhaps matching TRBD1 (6 bases). V was trimmed by 0 bases and J by 4 bases, leaving 13 bases between them. Looked up from germline, CDR1 is SGHAT and CDR2 is FQNNGV. This CDR3 spans 16 amino acids. The CDR3 nucleotides are TGTGCCAGCAGCTTAGATTGGATAGGGGGATACAATGAGCAGTTCTTC. This sequence encodes CASSLDWIGGYNEQFF.

The chain has TRBV28 and TRBJ1-2, with D possibly matching TRBD1 (6 bases). Trimming removed 10 bases at V and 6 bases at J, with 15 bases between. CDR1 and CDR2 (germline): MDHEN, SYDVKM. CDR3 length: 12 amino acids. The CDR3 reads CATTQGSHGYTF. The CDR3 nucleotides read TGTGCCACCACACAGGGTTCGCATGGCTACACCTTC.

The chain is built from TRBV4-1 and TRBJ2-1; 7 bases are shared with TRBD1. The CDR3 length is 11 residues. The J segment lost 15 bases and the V segment lost 3 bases, leaving 5 bases of the junction unmatched. CDR1 is MGHRA and CDR2 is YSYEKL in the germline V gene. CDR3 DNA sequence: TGCGCCAGCAGCCAGACAGGGTTGACGTTCTTC. This translates into CASSQTGLTFF.

The chain has TRBV7-9 and TRBJ1-4; TRBD1 matches 9 bases. The V and J ends lost 3 bases and 8 bases, in that order; junction bases with no gene match: 7. Germline assignment: CDR1 SEHNR and CDR2 FQNEAQ (reference sequence). The CDR3 is 15 residues long. Here the CDR3 reads CASSFLQGADEKLFF. The CDR3 DNA is TGTGCCAGCAGCTTTCTACAGGGGGCAGACGAAAAACTGTTTTTT.

V and J are TRBV10-3 and TRBJ1-2; 9 nucleotides match TRBD1. The CDR3 has 12 amino acids. From germline, CDR1 is ENHRY and CDR2 SYGVKD. The V and J ends lost 8 bases and 6 bases, in that order; junction bases with no gene match: 4. The chain's CDR3 is CAIWGQGDGYTF. Here the CDR3 DNA reads TGTGCCATCTGGGGACAGGGCGATGGCTACACCTTC.

This chain joins TRBV18 and TRBJ1-2; 9 bases align to TRBD1. This CDR3 region has 15 residues. Trimming took 2 bases from V and 2 from J; bases not matched to a gene: 3. CDR1 and CDR2 (germline): KGHSH, LQKENI. This CDR3 reads CASSPTGGLNYGYTF. CDR3 sequence (DNA): TGTGCCAGCTCACCAACAGGGGGCTTAAACTATGGCTACACCTTC.

The chain combines TRBV7-2 with TRBJ2-5, with 8 bases that match TRBD1. The germline V gene has CDR1 SGHTA and CDR2 FQGNSA. CDR3 length: 14 amino acids. The V segment lost 4 bases and the J segment 5 bases; nucleotides outside the gene matches: 6. In DNA, the CDR3 is TGTGCCAGCAGCTACGGACAGGGTGGTGAGACCCAGTACTTC. This gives the protein CASSYGQGGETQYF.

The chain employs TRBV28 and TRBJ2-1, with 8 bases lining up with TRBD2. The CDR3 sequence is 15 residues long. CDR1 is MDHEN, CDR2 SYDVKM, per germline. The V segment lost 3 bases and the J segment 8 bases; nucleotides outside the gene matches: 9. Here the CDR3 reads CASSLPGTRSHEQFF. The CDR3, as DNA: TGTGCCAGCAGTTTGCCCGGGACTAGGAGCCATGAGCAGTTCTTC.

This chain uses TRBV30 with TRBJ2-1; no reliable D call. Deletions cut 2 bases from V and 13 bases from J, with 15 bases between. The CDR3 is 12 amino acids. From germline, CDR1 is GTSNPN and CDR2 SVGIG (reference sequence). This chain's CDR3 is CAWSPQGAFQFF. The DNA of the CDR3 is TGTGCCTGGAGTCCTCAAGGCGCATTCCAGTTCTTC.

Details on this clone: The same CDR3 arises from other DNA sequences in this sample as well. The chain is built from TRBV5-5 and TRBJ1-5; D ambiguous. The CDR3 has 13 amino acids. Germline-derived CDR1 and CDR2 are SGHKS and YYEKEE (reference sequence). Trimming left V 2 bases short and J 2 bases short, with 5 bases between. This chain's CDR3 is CASSLRGNQPQHF. CDR3 bases: TGTGCCAGCAGCTTAAGGGGCAATCAGCCCCAGCATTTT.

The chain joins TRBV19 to TRBJ1-2; 10 nucleotides line up with TRBD1. V trimming: 5 bases; J trimming: 3 bases; junction bases outside the gene matches: 6. This CDR3 region has 15 residues. The V gene's germline CDR1 is LNHDA and CDR2 SQIVND (reference sequence). The CDR3 protein is CASSAAGTGDYGYTF. The DNA of the CDR3 is TGTGCCAGTAGTGCTGCGGGGACAGGGGACTATGGCTACACCTTC.

This sequence joins TRBV27 and TRBJ2-1, with D tentatively TRBD2 (6 bases). With 3 bases removed from V and 3 bases from J, the gap between germline ends came to 33 bases. From germline, CDR1 is MNHEY and CDR2 SMNVEV (reference sequence). The CDR3 is made up of 22 amino acids. DNA of the CDR3: TGTGCCAGCAGTTTCCTCGCCCTTAGGACGGCCCCAAATTGCGGGATCTACAATGAGCAGTTCTTC. As protein: CASSFLALRTAPNCGIYNEQFF.

This clone is deemed medium-sized (0.01 to 0.1%). The genes are TRBV19 and TRBJ2-1; 14 bases align to TRBD2. The trim removed 6 bases at V and 0 bases at J, leaving 16 bases unmatched. The CDR3 totals 21 residues. CDR1 and CDR2 from the germline V gene are LNHDA and SQIVND (reference sequence). The CDR3 bases are TGTGCCAGTAGCTCCCCATCCGGGACTAGCGGGAGAACGGGCTCCTACAATGAGCAGTTCTTC. As protein: CASSSPSGTSGRTGSYNEQFF. The full variable domain, completed using reference TRBV19 and TRBJ2-1, is DGGITQSPKYLFRKEGQNVTLSCEQNLNHDAMYWYRQDPGQGLRLIYYSQIVNDFQKGDIAEGYSVSREKKESFPLTVTSAQKNPTAFYLCASSSPSGTSGRTGSYNEQFFGPGTRLTVL.

J is TRBJ2-1 and V is TRBV4-3; D is unclear. Germline CDR1 and CDR2: LGHNA and YSLEER. The V end lost 0 bases, the J end lost 8 bases, and 8 bases lay between the germline ends. The CDR3 contains 13 residues. CDR3 residues: CASSQDIRYEQFF. The CDR3 DNA sequence: TGCGCCAGCAGCCAAGATATTCGATATGAGCAGTTCTTC.

V and J are TRBV2 and TRBJ1-6; 11 bases are a match to TRBD1. Germline V gene sequence: CDR1 SNHLY, CDR2 FYNNEI. The CDR3 runs to 13 residues. Germline trimming cut 8 bases from V and 14 bases from J; bases unmatched to any gene: 8. The CDR3 is CASSGQGGNTLHF. CDR3 coding DNA: TGTGCCAGCTCGGGACAGGGGGGAAATACCCTCCACTTT.